The 31 T cell receptor beta chains below come from one sample, sequenced in a study of cytomegalovirus exposure and HLA in healthy donors. The primer mix had 60 Vbeta and 13 Jbeta primers. Produced via immunoSEQ multiplex PCR; TCRdb's table is partial and in-frame only. The sample lists over 110,000 clones, around 78% occurring once. The sample taken for sequencing was PBMCs. The receptor source for this set is a woman in her thirties or forties in good health and CMV-seropositive.

This clone has just one count. The gene calls are TRBV27 and TRBJ2-2; TRBD2 aligns across 7 bases. Germline lookup yields CDR1 MNHEY and CDR2 SMNVEV (reference sequence). The CDR3 is made up of 13 amino acids. J was trimmed by 8 bases and V by 5 bases; bases with no gene match: 5. This CDR3 is CASSPSGGGELFF. The CDR3 region has the DNA TGTGCCAGCAGTCCCTCGGGGGGTGGGGAGCTGTTTTTT.

This chain uses TRBV6-4 with TRBJ1-2, with 9 bases that match TRBD1. Losses at the gene ends were 3 bases for V and 6 bases for J; bases not matched to a gene: 5. Per the germline V gene, CDR1 is MRHNA and CDR2 is SNTAGT. This CDR3 contains 14 residues. This chain's CDR3 is CASSDLGTGNGYTF. The CDR3 DNA reads TGTGCCAGCAGTGATCTTGGGACAGGGAATGGCTACACCTTC.

This clone was counted a few times. V usage is TRBV18 and J usage is TRBJ2-7, with a weak D call TRBD2 (6 bases). V dropped 3 bases and J dropped 5 bases, with 14 bases sitting between them. The CDR3 has 14 amino acids. Germline CDR1 reads KGHSH; CDR2 reads LQKENI. CDR3 nucleotide sequence: TGTGCCAGCTCACCTCTCCGGGAGCGCAACGAGCAGTACTTC. Translation gives CASSPLRERNEQYF.

The V call is TRBV5-1, the J call TRBJ1-1; possible D gene TRBD1, 6 bases. Germline CDR1 is SGHRS and CDR2 is YFSETQ. Trimming left V 4 bases short and J 4 bases short, with 14 bases between. The CDR3 length is 14 residues. The CDR3 coding sequence is TGCGCCAGCAGCCCTGAGGGGGGGGGCACTGAAGCTTTCTTT. This translates into CASSPEGGGTEAFF. Looking up the rest from reference TRBV5-1 and TRBJ1-1 gives the full variable domain: KAGVTQTPRYLIKTRGQQVTLSCSPISGHRSVSWYQQTPGQGLQFLFEYFSETQRNKGNFPGRFSGRQFSNSRSEMNVSTLELGDSALYLCASSPEGGGTEAFFGQGTRLTVV.

This clone was detected only once. V is TRBV5-1 and J is TRBJ2-7, with D uncertain. Trimming pared 2 bases from V and 0 bases from J, leaving 12 bases between. CDR3 length: 15 amino acids. CDR1 is SGHRS and CDR2 is YFSETQ in the germline V gene. CDR3 nucleotide sequence: TGCGCCAGCAGCTTCCTTTCTGGAGTCTCCTACGAGCAGTACTTC. Its translation: CASSFLSGVSYEQYF.

This chain connects TRBV11-3 to TRBJ1-1, with D unresolved. Germline CDR1 SGHNT, CDR2 YENEEA. Trimming cost V 1 base and J 3 bases, with 6 bases left between them. The CDR3 is 13 amino acids. For the CDR3, the DNA is TGTGCCAGCAGCTTAGGTACAGACACTGAAGCTTTCTTT. Protein: CASSLGTDTEAFF.

J is TRBJ2-7 and V is TRBV7-2; 13 nucleotides match TRBD2. Germline V gene lookup returns CDR1 SGHTA and CDR2 FQGNSA. The CDR3 has 16 amino acids. The trim removed 5 bases at V and 6 bases at J, leaving 10 bases unmatched. The CDR3 spells CASSERTSGRWTEQYF. Here the CDR3 DNA reads TGTGCCAGCAGCGAGAGGACTAGCGGGAGATGGACCGAGCAGTACTTC.

The rearrangement links TRBV5-5 to TRBJ1-1, with 7 bases matching TRBD1. V was clipped by 4 bases and J by 1 base; unmatched bases: 4. CDR1 and CDR2 (germline): SGHKS, YYEKEE (reference sequence). There are 14 residues in the CDR3. This CDR3 is CASSPTGRNTEAFF. CDR3 DNA sequence: TGTGCCAGCAGCCCGACAGGGCGGAACACTGAAGCTTTCTTT.

The rearrangement joins TRBV5-1 to TRBJ2-7; a weak D match, TRBD2 (6 bases). Trimming cost V 2 bases and J 5 bases, with 17 bases left between them. The germline gives CDR1 SGHRS, CDR2 YFSETQ. This CDR3 has 15 residues. The CDR3 nucleotides are TGCGCCAGCAGCTTTATAGGCCATCCGGGGGACGAGCAGTACTTC. It encodes CASSFIGHPGDEQYF.

The chain employs TRBV5-4 and TRBJ2-7, with D unresolved. The CDR3 contains 13 residues. V was trimmed by 0 bases and J by 1 base, leaving 5 bases between them. Germline CDR1 SGHNT, CDR2 YYREEE (reference sequence). CDR3 in amino acids: CASSLAQSYEQYF. The DNA for the CDR3 is TGTGCCAGCAGCTTGGCACAGTCCTACGAGCAGTACTTC.

The chain combines TRBV19 with TRBJ2-1; 7 bases align to TRBD2. The CDR3 spans 14 residues. J was trimmed by 6 bases and V by 4 bases; bases with no gene match: 6. Per germline, CDR1 LNHDA and CDR2 SQIVND (reference sequence). This CDR3 reads CASSTVGGGNEQFF. CDR3 DNA sequence: TGTGCCAGTAGTACAGTGGGGGGGGGCAATGAGCAGTTCTTC.

The gene calls are TRBV5-4 and TRBJ1-3; D remains unclear. CDR3 length equals 15 residues. Germline-derived CDR1 and CDR2 are SGHNT and YYREEE (reference sequence). The germline V and J ends were trimmed by 0 bases and 1 base, with 8 bases remaining between them. DNA for the CDR3: TGTGCCAGCAGCTTGGCGCCGGGGTCTGGAAACACCATATATTTT. It specifies CASSLAPGSGNTIYF.

This clone was observed a handful of times. V is TRBV7-9 and J is TRBJ2-1, with TRBD2 identical over 10 bases. The CDR3 is made up of 15 amino acids. The germline V gene has CDR1 SEHNR and CDR2 FQNEAQ (reference sequence). With 5 bases clipped from V and 7 bases from J, the junction kept 8 bases outside the gene matches. The CDR3 sequence is CASSPYSGRQNEQFF. CDR3 sequence (DNA): TGTGCCAGCAGCCCCTATAGCGGGAGGCAGAATGAGCAGTTCTTC.

This clone was recorded only once. The chain uses TRBV6-6 and TRBJ1-3; 9 nucleotides line up with TRBD1. The CDR3 runs to 15 residues. Germline V gene lookup returns CDR1 MNHNY and CDR2 SVGAGI (reference sequence). Trimming removed 4 bases from V and 0 bases from J; junction bases left unmatched: 1. CDR3: CASSSTGGSGNTIYF. CDR3 sequence (DNA): TGTGCCAGCAGTTCGACAGGGGGCTCTGGAAACACCATATATTTT.

The rearrangement links TRBV5-6 to TRBJ2-7; 8 nucleotides align to TRBD2. The CDR3 runs 15 residues. Germline V gene lookup returns CDR1 SGHDT and CDR2 YYEEEE. V gave up 0 bases and J gave up 5 bases; unmatched junction bases: 7. The CDR3 sequence: CASSLGQQRGNEQYF. Here the CDR3 DNA reads TGTGCCAGCAGCTTGGGCCAGCAGCGGGGGAACGAGCAGTACTTC.

The CDR3 coding sequence is TGTGCCAGCAGCTTGCGTATTACAGCTTACACCGGGGAGCTGTTTTTT. Translating gives CASSLRITAYTGELFF. This rearrangement joins TRBV5-6 to TRBJ2-2; no clear D. Deletions cut 1 base from V and 3 bases from J, with 13 bases between. From germline, CDR1 is SGHDT and CDR2 YYEEEE. CDR3 length equals 16 residues.

In its sample, this clone was seen a few times. The chain joins TRBV29-1 to TRBJ1-5, with TRBD1 matching over 7 bases. The CDR3 totals 12 residues. Looked up from germline, CDR1 is SQVTM and CDR2 is ANQGSEA. V was clipped by 4 bases and J by 5 bases; unmatched bases: 2. CDR3 amino acids: CSVGQGDQPQHF. The CDR3 nucleotides are TGCAGCGTTGGTCAGGGGGATCAGCCCCAGCATTTT.

The V and J genes are TRBV19 and TRBJ1-1; TRBD1 might be the D (6 bases). Per germline, CDR1 LNHDA and CDR2 SQIVND (reference sequence). V gave up 5 bases and J gave up 4 bases, with 8 bases separating them. The CDR3 sequence is 12 residues long. CDR3 nucleotide sequence: TGTGCCAGTAGTCGGGGGGCCACTGAAGCTTTCTTT. As protein: CASSRGATEAFF.

The genes are TRBV18 and TRBJ1-5, with TRBD1 matching 11 bases. CDR1 and CDR2 (germline): KGHSH, LQKENI. Trimming removed 3 bases from V and 5 bases from J; junction bases left unmatched: 9. This CDR3 is built from 17 residues. In DNA, the CDR3 is TGTGCCAGCTCACCCCAACGAGGACAGGGGGCGGATCAGCCCCAGCATTTT. It yields the protein CASSPQRGQGADQPQHF.

The chain links TRBV25-1 to TRBJ2-1; D is possibly TRBD2 (6 bases). The germline CDR1 and CDR2 sequences are MGHDK and SYGVNS. Trimming cost V 1 base and J 2 bases, with 15 bases left between them. This CDR3 contains 17 residues. The CDR3 protein is CASSESWGGATYNEQFF. The CDR3, as DNA: TGTGCCAGCAGTGAATCCTGGGGCGGGGCGACCTACAATGAGCAGTTCTTC.

This clone was counted between two and nine times. The DNA for the CDR3 is TGTGCCACCTCCGGGACAGGGACGACAGATACGCAGTATTTT. Its translation is CATSGTGTTDTQYF. The rearrangement links TRBV10-3 to TRBJ2-3; 9 bases align to TRBD1. J gave up 3 bases and V 10 bases, and 8 bases lay outside the gene matches. The germline gives CDR1 ENHRY, CDR2 SYGVKD. The CDR3 totals 14 residues.

Worth noting for this clone: This sample includes further DNA sequences coding for the same CDR3. V and J are TRBV5-1 and TRBJ2-1, with no clear D. Germline CDR1 is SGHRS and CDR2 is YFSETQ. The CDR3 has 15 amino acids. Trimming left V 0 bases short and J 0 bases short, with 7 bases between. CDR3 nucleotide sequence: TGCGCCAGCAGCTTGGAACTTCCCTCCTACAATGAGCAGTTCTTC. Translated, it gives CASSLELPSYNEQFF.

As concerns this clone: Germline and junction disagree at one end, which may indicate a read error. This rearrangement joins TRBV7-9 to TRBJ1-2; D is ambiguous. The CDR3 sequence is 12 residues long. The germline CDR1 and CDR2 sequences are SEHNR and FQNEAQ (reference sequence). This CDR3 reads CSSSPGLYGYTF. The CDR3 nucleotides are TGTTCCAGCAGCCCAGGACTCTATGGCTACACCTTC.

This clone was seen more than once but under ten times. The chain links TRBV27 to TRBJ2-1, with a tentative D call TRBD1 (9 bases). This CDR3 is built from 23 residues. From germline, CDR1 is MNHEY and CDR2 SMNVEV (reference sequence). V shed 1 base and J shed 3 bases, with 34 bases lying between them. CDR3 coding DNA: TGTGCCAGCAGTTTATTAGGGAGGCTAAGGGACAGGGACGTAGCGGGACTCTACAATGAGCAGTTCTTC. It yields the protein CASSLLGRLRDRDVAGLYNEQFF.

The chain couples TRBV7-9 to TRBJ1-1; 8 bases line up with TRBD1. V lost 4 bases to trimming and J lost 7 bases; unmatched junction nucleotides: 17. Germline loops: CDR1 SEHNR, CDR2 FQNEAQ (reference sequence). The CDR3 extends over 17 amino acids. CDR3 in amino acids: CASSSGRTGLGRGEAFF. In DNA, the CDR3 is TGTGCCAGCAGCTCCGGGCGGACAGGGTTGGGTCGGGGTGAAGCTTTCTTT.

This chain links TRBV9 with TRBJ2-1; D ambiguous. The CDR3 extends over 16 amino acids. Germline CDR1 is SGDLS and CDR2 is YYNGEE. Deletions cut 3 bases from V and 7 bases from J, with 20 bases between. As DNA, the CDR3 is TGTGCCAGCAGCGCCCCCGAGGCTATCCTCGGAAATGAGCAGTTCTTC. Translation: CASSAPEAILGNEQFF.

The genes are TRBV6-1 and TRBJ2-6, with D unresolved. V lost 6 bases, J lost 0 bases, and 9 bases lay in between. The CDR3 contains 15 residues. The V gene's germline CDR1 is MNHNS and CDR2 SASEGT. The CDR3 region is CASSLTSSGANVLTF. In DNA form, the CDR3 reads TGTGCCAGCAGCCTGACAAGCTCTGGGGCCAACGTCCTGACTTTC.

Here the CDR3 reads CASSQETSSTDTQYF. Here the CDR3 DNA reads TGTGCCAGCAGCCAAGAGACTAGCAGCACAGATACGCAGTATTTT. The J gene is TRBJ2-3, the V gene TRBV4-2, with 7 positions matching TRBD2. Per germline, CDR1 LGHNA and CDR2 YNFKEQ. The CDR3 has 15 amino acids. The V segment lost 0 bases and the J segment 0 bases; nucleotides outside the gene matches: 0.

The chain joins TRBV2 to TRBJ2-2; D not resolved. Germline CDR1 is SNHLY and CDR2 is FYNNEI. V was clipped by 8 bases and J by 3 bases, with 4 bases between them. This CDR3 has 11 amino acids. The chain's CDR3 is CASLYTGELFF. The CDR3 DNA is TGTGCCAGCCTCTACACCGGGGAGCTGTTTTTT. Based on the CDR3 plus reference TRBV2 and TRBJ2-2, the full variable domain is EPEVTQTPSHQVTQMGQEVILRCVPISNHLYFYWYRQILGQKVEFLVSFYNNEISEKSEIFDDQFSVERPDGSNFTLKIRSTKLEDSAMYFCASLYTGELFFGEGSRLTVL.

About this clone itself: Other DNA sequences in this sample translate to the same CDR3. The chain recombines TRBV5-1 with TRBJ2-7, with 10 bases aligning to TRBD1. Germline CDR1 and CDR2: SGHRS and YFSETQ. The CDR3 consists of 14 residues. With V trimmed by 4 bases and J by 2 bases, 3 bases remained unmatched. The chain's CDR3 is CASSPGQGAYEQYF. DNA for the CDR3: TGCGCCAGCAGCCCTGGACAGGGGGCCTACGAGCAGTACTTC.

The gene calls are TRBV5-4 and TRBJ2-3, with a weak D call TRBD2 (6 bases). The CDR3 consists of 16 residues. Trimming stripped 2 bases from V and 2 bases from J, with 15 bases between. Germline CDR1 SGHNT, CDR2 YYREEE (reference sequence). CDR3 coding DNA: TGTGCCAGCAGCTTTAGAATTGGCGGGAACACAGATACGCAGTATTTT. Amino acid sequence: CASSFRIGGNTDTQYF.